This T cell receptor beta chain was documented in a study of cytomegalovirus exposure and HLA in healthy donors. In the case of this clone: Its specificity is not known.

Broader study findings: Reports indicate that TCR beta sequences accurately predicted the HLA-A and HLA-B alleles of most subjects.

The CDR3 length is 16 residues. The germline V gene has CDR1 LNHNV and CDR2 YYDKDF (reference sequence). Trimming left V 0 bases short and J 0 bases short, with 9 bases between. The PCR ran on 60 Vbeta and 13 Jbeta primers. Data came from immunoSEQ multiplex PCR; TCRdb stores just in-frame clones and leaves some out. The sample includes 170,000 or so clones, 80% of them seen just once. What was sequenced was PBMCs. The TCR originated in a woman aged 45-59 years in good health and CMV-seropositive. The chain is built from TRBV15 and TRBJ1-5; no reliable D call. CDR3 nucleotides: TGTGCCACCAGCAGAGATGAGGATCGTAGCAATCAGCCCCAGCATTTT. Translating it yields CATSRDEDRSNQPQHF.